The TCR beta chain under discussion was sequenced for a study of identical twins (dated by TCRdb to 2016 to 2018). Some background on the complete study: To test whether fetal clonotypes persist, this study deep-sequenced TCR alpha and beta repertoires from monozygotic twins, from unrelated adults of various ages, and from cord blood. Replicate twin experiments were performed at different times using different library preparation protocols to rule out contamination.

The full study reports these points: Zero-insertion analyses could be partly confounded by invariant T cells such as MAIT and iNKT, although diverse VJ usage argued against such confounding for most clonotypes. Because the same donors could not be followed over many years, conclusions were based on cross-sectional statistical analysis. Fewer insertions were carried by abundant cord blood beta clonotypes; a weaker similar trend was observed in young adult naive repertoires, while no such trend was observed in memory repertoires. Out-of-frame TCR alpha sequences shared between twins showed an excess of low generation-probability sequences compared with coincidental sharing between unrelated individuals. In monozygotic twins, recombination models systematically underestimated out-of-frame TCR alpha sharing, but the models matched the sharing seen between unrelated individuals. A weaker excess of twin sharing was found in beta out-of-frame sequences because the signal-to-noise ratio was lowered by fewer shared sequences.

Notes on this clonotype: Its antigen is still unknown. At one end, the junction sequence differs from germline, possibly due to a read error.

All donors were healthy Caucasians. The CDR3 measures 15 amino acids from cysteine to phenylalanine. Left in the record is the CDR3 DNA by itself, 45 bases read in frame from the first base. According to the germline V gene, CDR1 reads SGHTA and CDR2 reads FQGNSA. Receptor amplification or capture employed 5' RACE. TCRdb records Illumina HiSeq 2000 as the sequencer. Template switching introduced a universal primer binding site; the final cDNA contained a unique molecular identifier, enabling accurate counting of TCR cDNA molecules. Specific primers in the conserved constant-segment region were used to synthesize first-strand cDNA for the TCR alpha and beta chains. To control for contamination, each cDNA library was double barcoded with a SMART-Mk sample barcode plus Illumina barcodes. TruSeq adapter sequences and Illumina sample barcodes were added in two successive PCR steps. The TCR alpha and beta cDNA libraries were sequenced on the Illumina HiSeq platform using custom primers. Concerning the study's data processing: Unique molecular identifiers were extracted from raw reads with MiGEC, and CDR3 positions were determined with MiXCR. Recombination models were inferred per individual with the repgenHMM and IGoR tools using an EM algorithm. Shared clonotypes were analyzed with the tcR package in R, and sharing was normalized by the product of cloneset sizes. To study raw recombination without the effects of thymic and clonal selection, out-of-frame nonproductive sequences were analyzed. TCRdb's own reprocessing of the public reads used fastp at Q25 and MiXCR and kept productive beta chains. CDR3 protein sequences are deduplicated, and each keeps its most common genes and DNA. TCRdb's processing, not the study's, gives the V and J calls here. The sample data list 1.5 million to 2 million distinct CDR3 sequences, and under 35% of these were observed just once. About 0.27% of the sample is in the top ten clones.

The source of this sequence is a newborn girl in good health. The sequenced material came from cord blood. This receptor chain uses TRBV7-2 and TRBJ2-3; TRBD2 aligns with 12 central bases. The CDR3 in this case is CASSPGLAGTDAQYF. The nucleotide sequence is TGTGCCAGCAGCCCCGGACTAGCGGGGACAGATGCGCAGTATTTT.